One sample yielded the 20 T cell receptor beta chains listed below, sequenced in a study of tumor-infiltrating lymphocytes in primary liver carcinoma. From unsorted bulk tissue weighing about 20-32 mg, DNA and RNA were co-extracted. cDNA specific to TCR beta was made from around 450 ng of total RNA, with a constant-region primer employed for priming. TCR beta libraries came from three nested multiplex PCR rounds using slightly modified ARM-PCR. TRBV1-TRBV30 forward primers paired with a C-beta reverse primer drove the first two PCR rounds, roughly 10 cycles each. TCRdb itself ran the multiplex PCR reads through MiXCR, one entry per CDR3 protein. The sample comprises more than 70,000 distinct CDR3 sequences, 69% of which are singletons, and around 24% rests with the top ten. Material: tumor-adjacent normal liver tissue. Receptors were obtained from a man in his forties with primary liver carcinoma and hepatitis B virus infection.

This clonotype occurred many times. The chain uses TRBV6-2 or TRBV6-3 and TRBJ1-5; no definite D call. This CDR3 comprises 13 residues. Germline loops: CDR1 MNHEY, CDR2 SVGEGT. Trimming took off 4 bases at V and 4 bases at J, with 8 bases between the two ends. In DNA, the CDR3 is TGTGCCAGCAGTTCGACACGAAATCAGCCCCAGCATTTT. This translates into CASSSTRNQPQHF.

This clonotype was picked up one time. The chain combines TRBV29-1 with TRBJ1-1; D might be TRBD1 (5 bases). The ends were cut back, 6 bases at V and 3 bases at J, with 17 bases in the middle. CDR3 length equals 14 residues. CDR1 is SQVTM, CDR2 ANQGSEA, per germline. DNA of the CDR3: TGCAGCGTCCGACGGGGAGGGGAAGACACTGAAGCTTTCTTT. Its protein is CSVRRGGEDTEAFF.

This clonotype was seen more than once but under ten times. The rearrangement links TRBV4-2 to TRBJ1-2, with D unclear. The CDR3 spans 14 residues. Germline values: CDR1 LGHNA, CDR2 YNFKEQ. V was shortened by 0 bases and J by 11 bases, with 16 bases between the two germline ends. CDR3 sequence: CASSQEVRSRGYTF. Written as DNA, the CDR3 is TGTGCCAGCAGCCAAGAAGTAAGGTCTCGGGGATACACCTTC.

This clonotype was recorded once. No conserved phenylalanine or tryptophan is present at the end of the CDR3, so a read error is the likely explanation. The chain uses TRBV4-1 and TRBJ1-1; the D gene is possibly TRBD1 (5 bases). CDR3 length equals 15 residues. The germline CDR1 and CDR2 sequences are MGHRA and YSYEKL. CDR3 coding DNA: TGTGCCAGCAGCCTTCAACAGGTATCGAACACTGAAGCTTTCTCT. Encoded protein: CASSLQQVSNTEAFS.

Concerning this clonotype itself: At one boundary the junction diverges from the germline segment, which might be a read error. The J gene is TRBJ1-4, the V gene TRBV5-1; 8 bases align to TRBD1. CDR3 length: 16 residues. Germline CDR1 is SGHRS and CDR2 is YFSETQ. CDR3 sequence reads: CDSSRTTGGTIEKLFF. CDR3 coding DNA: TGCGACAGCAGCCGAACCACAGGGGGTACTATTGAAAAACTGTTTTTT.

This clonotype was detected ten times or more. The chain is built from TRBV6-2 or TRBV6-3 and TRBJ2-6, with 7 nucleotides matching TRBD2. CDR3 size: 19 residues. Per the germline V gene, CDR1 is MNHEY and CDR2 is SVGEGT. J was trimmed by 0 bases and V by 7 bases; bases with no gene match: 15. As DNA, the CDR3 is TGTGCCAGCACCCCCGGGGAGGGTACAGGCGTCTCTGGGGCCAACGTCCTGACTTTC. Its protein product is CASTPGEGTGVSGANVLTF.

A note on this clonotype: One end of the junction fails to match germline, which may point to a read error. The rearrangement uses TRBV29-1 and TRBJ2-5; TRBD1 might be the D (6 bases). This CDR3 contains 13 residues. CDR1 and CDR2 from the germline V gene are SQVTM and ANQGSEA. CDR3 DNA: TGCAGAGTTGCAGGGACACCCAAAGAGACCCAGTACTTC. The encoded protein is CRVAGTPKETQYF.

The V and J genes are TRBV19 and TRBJ2-5; possibly TRBD2 for D (5 bases). CDR3 length: 14 residues. Trimming cost V 5 bases and J 4 bases, with 14 bases left between them. Germline V gives CDR1 LNHDA, CDR2 SQIVND (reference sequence). The CDR3 nucleotides read TGTGCCAGTAGTGATAGCGAGTTTAGAGAGACCCAGTACTTC. Residues: CASSDSEFRETQYF.

Comment on this clonotype: At one of its ends the junction is not consistent with the germline gene, which may arise from a read error. This chain connects TRBV5-4 to TRBJ2-3; 10 nucleotides line up with TRBD2. The CDR3 extends over 17 amino acids. The germline gives CDR1 SGHNT, CDR2 YYREEE (reference sequence). DNA for the CDR3: TGTGCCAACAGCCCTCTACTGACTAGCGGGAGCACAGATACGCAGTATTTT. It translates to CANSPLLTSGSTDTQYF.

Notes on this clonotype: The junction shows a germline mismatch at one end, possibly a read error. The chain is built from TRBV6-1 and TRBJ2-1; D possibly corresponds to TRBD2 (5 bases). From germline, CDR1 is MNHNS and CDR2 SASEGT. The CDR3 is made up of 15 amino acids. This CDR3 reads CTSSELPSGSDEQFF. CDR3 sequence (DNA): TGTACCAGCAGTGAACTCCCTAGTGGGAGTGATGAGCAGTTCTTC.

Details on this clonotype: The junction departs from the called germline gene at one end, perhaps through a read error. The chain is built from TRBV6-5 and TRBJ2-7; 8 bases fit TRBD1. The germline CDR1 and CDR2 sequences are MNHEY and SVGAGI. CDR3 length: 14 residues. The CDR3 nucleotides read TGTGACAGCAGTCCCCGGACAGGGATCTACGAGCAGTACTTC. It yields the protein CDSSPRTGIYEQYF.

This clonotype was recorded a few times. The J gene is TRBJ2-3, the V gene TRBV7-3; the D gene could be TRBD1 or TRBD2 (5 bases each). The CDR3 is 14 residues long. Trimming cost V 1 base and J 1 base, with 6 bases left between them. Germline V lookup: CDR1 SGHTA, CDR2 FQGTGA. The chain's CDR3 is CASSLMGGTDTQYF. The CDR3 DNA reads TGTGCCAGCAGCTTAATGGGGGGCACAGATACGCAGTATTTT.

This clonotype was detected only a few times. One base away lies a much larger clone, so this may be a sequencing read error. The chain combines TRBV10-2 with TRBJ2-2; 7 nucleotides line up with TRBD2. CDR3 length: 14 amino acids. Trimming took 6 bases from V and 6 from J; bases not matched to a gene: 7. Germline assignment: CDR1 WSHSY and CDR2 SAAADI. The CDR3: CASSIGLVPGELFF. The CDR3 coding sequence is TGCGCCAGCAGCATTGGACTAGTCCCCGGGGAGCTGTTTTTT.

Comment on this clonotype: It is likely a read error, because the conserved phenylalanine at the end of the CDR3 is missing. The chain joins TRBV5-6 to TRBJ2-5, with TRBD2 as a possible D gene (5 bases). Germline V gene sequence: CDR1 SGHDT, CDR2 YYEEEE. This CDR3 has 14 amino acids. CDR3: CVSSLEASQETQYL. CDR3 bases: TGTGTCAGCAGCTTGGAGGCTAGCCAAGAGACCCAGTACTTA.

On this clonotype: One junction end does not reproduce the germline sequence, and a read error may be involved. V usage is TRBV6-2 or TRBV6-3 and J usage is TRBJ2-1; 14 nucleotides agree with TRBD2. Germline lookup yields CDR1 MNHEY and CDR2 SVGEGT. The length of the CDR3 is 18 residues. This CDR3 reads CASGYLPGTSGSWDEQFF. CDR3 sequence (DNA): TGTGCCAGCGGTTACCTCCCTGGGACTAGCGGGAGTTGGGATGAGCAGTTCTTC.

A word on this clonotype: This sequence may be a read error, since a much larger clone differs from it by one base. V is TRBV7-9 and J is TRBJ2-7; TRBD1 matches at 9 bases. The CDR3 runs 14 residues. The germline CDR1 and CDR2 sequences are SEHNR and FQNEAQ (reference sequence). CDR3 sequence: CAGSFAGQGYEQYF. The DNA of the CDR3 is TGTGCCGGCAGCTTCGCGGGACAGGGCTACGAGCAGTACTTC.

Remarks on this clonotype: It may be a read error: a sequence one base away is much more abundant. V gene TRBV12-3 or TRBV12-4 combines with J gene TRBJ2-1; unclear D gene. Trimming cost V 8 bases and J 6 bases, with 14 bases left between them. CDR3 length: 13 residues. The CDR3: CASQFGGANEQFF. CDR3 bases: TGTGCCAGCCAATTTGGCGGAGCCAATGAGCAGTTCTTC.

With respect to this clonotype: This clone may be a read error of a much larger clone one base away. The chain uses TRBV28 and TRBJ2-3; D is perhaps TRBD1 (5 bases). This CDR3 region has 13 residues. Trimming took off 6 bases at V and 7 bases at J, with 14 bases between the two ends. CDR1 is MDHEN and CDR2 is SYDVKM in the germline V gene. CDR3 DNA sequence: TGTGCCAGCAGCTCACAGGATCGGAATACGCAGTATTTT. Protein sequence: CASSSQDRNTQYF.

Details on this clonotype: Its ends do not fully match the called genes, so a read error is possible. The V call is TRBV12-3 or TRBV12-4, the J call TRBJ2-5; D may be TRBD2 (6 bases). The CDR3 has 17 residues. The CDR3 loop is CASTRETSAGTRETHYF. The CDR3, as DNA: TGTGCCAGCACCCGAGAAACGTCCGCCGGGACCCGGGAGACCCATTACTTC.

Points on this clonotype: The junction and the germline gene differ at one end; a read error may be behind it. The chain is built from TRBV11-2 and TRBJ2-7, with D possibly TRBD2 on 5 matching bases. The CDR3 sequence is 14 residues long. Germline V gene lookup returns CDR1 SGHAT and CDR2 FQNNGV. The CDR3, as DNA: TGTGACAGCGGCTTAGGTACAGCCGCCTACGAGCAGTACTTC. This translates into CDSGLGTAAYEQYF.